A selection of T cell receptor beta chains follows, all from one sample in a study of post-analysis software for immune sequencing data. MiXCR was run by TCRdb on the PCR reads, yielding one entry per CDR3 protein. This repertoire shows roughly 670,000 distinct CDR3 sequences, 59% found once; its top ten account for approximately 10%. Sample: blood. Receptors were obtained from a girl aged 2-9 years with multiple sclerosis. Each CDR3 is given with its conserved first and last residue. The D gene is left open where the match is weak. Clone size appears in some rows only: once, few, many, or a class for an expanded clone.

J gene,clone size,D gene,V gene,CDR3 DNA,CDR3 protein
TRBJ2-7,.,.,TRBV5-1,TGCGCCAGCAGCTTTGGGAGGGGGCCGACCTACGAGCAGTACTTC,CASSFGRGPTYEQYF
TRBJ2-4,few,.,TRBV4-3,TGCGCCAGCAGCCCGGGGGGCCTGACCAAAAACATTCAGTACTTC,CASSPGGLTKNIQYF
TRBJ1-6,few,.,TRBV7-9,TGTGCCAGCAGCTTCCCCAACGATAATTCACCCCTCCACTTT,CASSFPNDNSPLHF
TRBJ2-1,.,TRBD2,TRBV10-3,TGTGCCATCGCCGGGGGGGACTCCTACAATGAGCAGTTCTTC,CAIAGGDSYNEQFF
TRBJ2-3,few,TRBD1,TRBV6-1,TGTGCCAGCAGTGAAGGGGGGACAGGGACAGATACGCAGTATTTT,CASSEGGTGTDTQYF
TRBJ2-1,.,TRBD2,TRBV27,TGTGCCAGCAGGAGAGCTAGCGGCTCCTACAATGAGCAGTTCTTC,CASRRASGSYNEQFF
TRBJ1-2,.,.,TRBV6-1,TGTGCCAGCAGTGGACGTCGTGGCTACACCTTC,CASSGRRGYTF
TRBJ1-6,few,.,TRBV20-1,TGCAGTGCTAGAAAACCGGGAACTAAGATACCCCTCCACTTT,CSARKPGTKIPLHF
TRBJ1-2,.,.,TRBV20-1,TGCAGTGCTAGAGGGGCCGGACTCTATGGCTACACCTTC,CSARGAGLYGYTF
TRBJ2-7,.,.,TRBV5-4,TGTGCCAGCAGCTTGGACGGGGGCTTAGGCTCCTACGAGCAGTACTTC,CASSLDGGLGSYEQYF
TRBJ2-5,.,TRBD2,TRBV5-4,TGTGCCAGCAGCCCGAGGGTAGCGGGGGGAATGATGGAGACCCAGTACTTC,CASSPRVAGGMMETQYF
TRBJ2-1,.,TRBD2,TRBV28,TGTGCCAGTAGTGCTAGCGGGATCAACAATGAGCAGTTCTTC,CASSASGINNEQFF
TRBJ2-5,few,TRBD1,TRBV29-1,TGCAGCGCTTGGACAGGGGGCGGCGGGGAGACCCAGTACTTC,CSAWTGGGGETQYF
TRBJ2-7,.,.,TRBV29-1,TGCAGCGTTTTGGGGCCGTCGGGTGAGCAGTACTTC,CSVLGPSGEQYF
TRBJ2-3,.,TRBD1,TRBV11-2,TGTGCCAGCAGCTTAGCCTCGACAGGGGTCATGGATACGCAGTATTTT,CASSLASTGVMDTQYF
TRBJ2-5,.,.,TRBV12-3/TRBV12-4,TGTGCCGGCAGTTTTGGGGCTCGGGCGAAGACCCAGTACTTC,CAGSFGARAKTQYF
TRBJ1-1,.,.,TRBV6-1,TGTGCCAGCAGATTTAGTACTGAAGCTTTCTTT,CASRFSTEAFF
TRBJ2-1,.,TRBD2,TRBV7-2,TGTGCCAGCAGCTCTAGCGGGACTCTGTACAATGAGCAGTTCTTC,CASSSSGTLYNEQFF
TRBJ1-5,.,.,TRBV15,TGTGCCACGGGGACACCAGGAATTCCCCAGCATTTT,CATGTPGIPQHF
TRBJ2-1,.,.,TRBV25-1,TGTGCCAGCAGTGAAGAAGGACAGGGTCGACGGGAGGGCCGGAATGAGCAGTTCTTC,CASSEEGQGRREGRNEQFF
TRBJ2-2,once,.,TRBV10-3,TGTGCCATCAGTGAAGGACAGACGAACACCGGGGAGCTGTTTTTT,CAISEGQTNTGELFF
TRBJ2-7,once,.,TRBV19,TGTGACAGTAGTCGCCTCCGGGACACCTACGAGCAGTACTTC,CDSSRLRDTYEQYF
TRBJ2-1,.,TRBD2,TRBV5-5,TGTGCCAGCAGCTCCCGACTCGGACTAGCGGGGGGTTTATACAATGAGCAGTTCTTC,CASSSRLGLAGGLYNEQFF
TRBJ1-2,.,.,TRBV11-2,TGTGCCAGCAGCCCCAATGGGGTGGGGGCCAACTATGGCTACACCTTC,CASSPNGVGANYGYTF
TRBJ1-1,.,.,TRBV12-3/TRBV12-4,TGTGCCAGCAGTCTTTCCACAGGGCGGGTCACTGAAGCTTTCTTT,CASSLSTGRVTEAFF
TRBJ2-1,.,.,TRBV29-1,TGCAGCGTTGATTCGGGAACCACCGGGGAGCTGTTCTTC,CSVDSGTTGELFF
TRBJ2-3,few,.,TRBV7-2,TGTGCCAGCAGCTTAGTGTTCGAGGATACGCAGTATTTT,CASSLVFEDTQYF
TRBJ2-1,.,.,TRBV27,TGTGCCAGCAGGAAGACAGGGAGGGTTGGGCAGTTCTTC,CASRKTGRVGQFF
TRBJ2-7,.,.,TRBV9,TGTGCCAGCAGCGTAGGGGCCTCGGTGGGGGTGCAGTACTTC,CASSVGASVGVQYF
TRBJ1-2,.,TRBD1,TRBV10-3,TGTGCCGTAAAGGCGGGACAGGGGGCCCCTTATTATGGCTACACCTTC,CAVKAGQGAPYYGYTF
TRBJ2-5,.,TRBD2,TRBV6-6,TGTGCCAGCACCCACGGGAGCGGGAGGTTCCAAGAGACCCAGTACTTC,CASTHGSGRFQETQYF
TRBJ2-1,.,TRBD2,TRBV7-2,TGTGCCAGCAGCTATGGACTAGCGGCCTACAATGAGCAGTTCTTC,CASSYGLAAYNEQFF
TRBJ2-7,once,TRBD1,TRBV5-1,TGCGCCAGCAGCTTGGTGAGGGACAGGGACAGGGAGCAGTACTTC,CASSLVRDRDREQYF
TRBJ2-1,.,TRBD1,TRBV11-3,TGTGCCAGCAGGCCCACCGGGACAGGCGTTCAGTTCTTC,CASRPTGTGVQFF
TRBJ2-7,.,.,TRBV20-1,TGCAGTGCTAGTAAGGCGACAAGAGACGAGCAGTACTTC,CSASKATRDEQYF
TRBJ2-3,.,TRBD1,TRBV7-2,TGTGCCAGCAGCTTGGCCCAGGGGGTAGATACGCAGTATTTT,CASSLAQGVDTQYF
TRBJ2-5,.,.,TRBV20-1,TGCAGTGCTAGGCCCCAAGAGACCCAGTACTTC,CSARPQETQYF
TRBJ2-1,.,.,TRBV19,TGTGCCAGTAGTATAGACCGGGGGCAGTACAATGAGCAGTTCTTC,CASSIDRGQYNEQFF
TRBJ1-2,.,.,TRBV7-2,TGTGCCAGCAGCTTAGCAAGCTCCTATGGCTACACCTTC,CASSLASSYGYTF